The 17 T cell receptor beta chains below come from one sample, sequenced in a study of shared clonotypes between healthy human individuals. The data were produced by immunoSEQ multiplex PCR, yet TCRdb's version contains in-frame clones alone and is incomplete. The data hold over a million clones, with approximately 78% observed a single time. Material for sequencing was memory CD4+ T cells from PBMCs. Subset denoted: CD45RA-negative fraction. All receptors come from a man aged 18 to 29 in good health. Some clones in this sample may be carry-over from other donors' samples.

The chain couples TRBV6-5 to TRBJ2-1; weak D call: TRBD1 (6 bases). CDR1 MNHEY and CDR2 SVGAGI come from the germline V gene. The CDR3 covers 14 residues. V was clipped by 3 bases and J by 8 bases, with 14 bases between them. For the CDR3, the DNA is TGTGCCAGCAGTTATGAAGGGGGTGGGGATGAGCAGTTCTTC. Protein sequence: CASSYEGGGDEQFF.

Notes on this clone: One base away lies a much larger clone, so this may be a sequencing read error. Other nucleotide sequences in the sample specify the same CDR3. The chain recombines TRBV18 with TRBJ1-1; D might be TRBD1 (6 bases). Per the germline V gene, CDR1 is KGHSH and CDR2 is LQKENI. This CDR3 has 13 amino acids. V was trimmed by 4 bases and J by 1 base, leaving 7 bases between them. In DNA, the CDR3 is TGTGCCAGCTCACAACAGGGGAACACTGAAGCTTTCTTT. Translated: CASSQQGNTEAFF.

The chain recombines TRBV18 with TRBJ2-7; TRBD1 agrees at 7 bases. The CDR3 length is 15 residues. The germline CDR1 and CDR2 sequences are KGHSH and LQKENI. Trimming removed 4 bases from V and 7 bases from J; junction bases left unmatched: 13. The CDR3 loop reads CASSLTRGRQWEQYF. The CDR3 coding sequence is TGTGCCAGCTCACTTACCAGGGGGAGACAATGGGAGCAGTACTTC.

This chain uses TRBV4-3 with TRBJ2-4; D call uncertain. The V gene's germline CDR1 is LGHNA and CDR2 YSLEER. The CDR3 extends over 13 amino acids. V was shortened by 0 bases and J by 5 bases, with 5 bases between the two germline ends. The CDR3, as DNA: TGCGCCAGCAGCCAAGACGACGAAAACATTCAGTACTTC. Amino acids: CASSQDDENIQYF.

This clone was picked up a small number of times. V usage is TRBV6-6 and J usage is TRBJ2-7; 9 bases line up with TRBD1. The germline V gene encodes CDR1 MNHNY and CDR2 SVGAGI (reference sequence). CDR3 size: 13 residues. Trimming took 6 bases from V and 7 from J; bases not matched to a gene: 7. The CDR3 DNA is TGTGCCAGCAGACCGGGACAGGGATGGGAGCAGTACTTC. Protein: CASRPGQGWEQYF.

The chain is built from TRBV2 and TRBJ1-2; possible D gene TRBD1, 6 bases. The germline V and J ends were trimmed by 4 bases and 5 bases, with 11 bases remaining between them. Germline V gives CDR1 SNHLY, CDR2 FYNNEI. The CDR3 extends over 13 amino acids. CDR3 in DNA: TGTGCCAGCAGTGCAGGGGAGCGGTATGGCTACACCTTC. This translates into CASSAGERYGYTF.

In its sample, this clone was seen many times. The chain joins TRBV9 to TRBJ2-5; D uncertain. Germline V gene lookup returns CDR1 SGDLS and CDR2 YYNGEE. V dropped 3 bases and J dropped 5 bases, with 8 bases sitting between them. This CDR3 comprises 12 residues. The CDR3 sequence is CASSGSPETQYF. CDR3 in DNA: TGTGCCAGCAGCGGGAGCCCTGAGACCCAGTACTTC. The full variable domain, rest sourced from reference TRBV9 and TRBJ2-5, is DSGVTQTPKHLITATGQRVTLRCSPRSGDLSVYWYQQSLDQGLQFLIQYYNGEERAKGNILERFSAQQFPDLHSELNLSSLELGDSALYFCASSGSPETQYFGPGTRLLVL.

CDR3 nucleotide sequence: TGTGCCACCAGCATTTCGACTAGCGGGACTAACCTATGGGGAGATACGCAGTATTTT. It is translated as CATSISTSGTNLWGDTQYF. V and J are TRBV15 and TRBJ2-3, with 11 bases identical to TRBD2. Unmatched junction bases numbered 17, after V lost 4 bases and J lost 5 bases. Germline V gene lookup returns CDR1 LNHNV and CDR2 YYDKDF (reference sequence). The CDR3 has 19 amino acids.

This clone was found many times. The CDR3 loop reads CASSGQGTTFNYGGGYTF. The CDR3 coding sequence is TGTGCCAGCAGTGGACAGGGAACTACATTTAACTATGGCGGGGGATACACCTTC. The rearrangement uses TRBV2 and TRBJ1-2; 7 nucleotides match TRBD1. CDR1 is SNHLY, CDR2 FYNNEI, per germline. With 4 bases clipped from V and 11 bases from J, the junction kept 25 bases outside the gene matches. The CDR3 loop spans 18 amino acids.

The V gene is TRBV4-1, the J gene TRBJ1-2; unclear D gene. V lost 0 bases and J 5 bases, leaving 16 bases between the germline ends. Germline V gene sequence: CDR1 MGHRA, CDR2 YSYEKL. The CDR3 sequence is 16 residues long. CDR3: CASSQDRRSRRYGYTF. The CDR3 nucleotides read TGCGCCAGCAGCCAAGATAGACGGTCGCGCCGGTATGGCTACACCTTC.

The J gene is TRBJ1-5, the V gene TRBV27; TRBD1 agrees at 8 bases. Germline loops: CDR1 MNHEY, CDR2 SMNVEV (reference sequence). The CDR3 consists of 14 residues. The V segment lost 6 bases and the J segment 1 base; nucleotides outside the gene matches: 2. The CDR3 here is CASRDRGSNQPQHF. In nucleotides, the CDR3 is TGTGCCAGCAGAGACAGGGGCAGCAATCAGCCCCAGCATTTT.

With respect to this clone: Other DNA sequences from this sample encode an identical CDR3 as well. The chain links TRBV7-3 to TRBJ1-1, with D unresolved. The germline CDR1 and CDR2 sequences are SGHTA and FQGTGA. V was shortened by 3 bases and J by 1 base, with 6 bases between the two germline ends. CDR3 length: 13 amino acids. In DNA, the CDR3 is TGTGCCAGCAGCTTCGGTCGGAACACTGAAGCTTTCTTT. Protein product: CASSFGRNTEAFF. The complete variable domain, with remaining parts taken from reference TRBV7-3 and TRBJ1-1, reads GAGVSQTPSNKVTEKGKYVELRCDPISGHTALYWYRQSLGQGPEFLIYFQGTGAADDSGLPNDRFFAVRPEGSVSTLKIQRTERGDSAVYLCASSFGRNTEAFFGQGTRLTVV.

This sequence joins TRBV7-7 and TRBJ2-5; D is ambiguous. Germline CDR1 is SSHAT and CDR2 is FNYEAQ (reference sequence). Between the trimmed V and J ends, which lost 4 bases and 4 bases, there was a span of 13 bases. The length of the CDR3 is 14 residues. CDR3 DNA: TGTGCCAGCAGCTCTAACGGCTTGGGAGAGACCCAGTACTTC. This sequence encodes CASSSNGLGETQYF.

The chain joins TRBV5-5 to TRBJ2-4; 11 nucleotides line up with TRBD1. The V gene end was trimmed by 0 bases and the J gene end by 8 bases; junction bases not matched to a gene: 4. Germline assignment: CDR1 SGHKS and CDR2 YYEKEE (reference sequence). The CDR3 is 15 residues long. Here the CDR3 reads CASSLGTGGPYIQYF. In DNA form, the CDR3 reads TGTGCCAGCAGCTTGGGGACAGGGGGCCCGTACATTCAGTACTTC.

The V call is TRBV11-3, the J call TRBJ2-6; possibly TRBD1 for D (5 bases). This CDR3 contains 15 residues. The germline gives CDR1 SGHNT, CDR2 YENEEA. V lost 5 bases and J 2 bases, leaving 10 bases between the germline ends. CDR3 sequence: CASSPTRAGANVLTF. CDR3 nucleotide sequence: TGTGCCAGCAGCCCGACCAGGGCTGGGGCCAACGTCCTGACTTTC.

The chain links TRBV9 to TRBJ2-1, with TRBD1 identical over 9 bases. Germline CDR1 reads SGDLS; CDR2 reads YYNGEE. The trim removed 2 bases at V and 2 bases at J, leaving 2 bases unmatched. This CDR3 has 15 residues. The CDR3 DNA follows: TGTGCCAGCAGCGTTGGGGACAGGGCCTACAATGAGCAGTTCTTC. Protein: CASSVGDRAYNEQFF.

V and J are TRBV5-1 and TRBJ1-1; TRBD1 aligns across 7 bases. The J segment lost 1 base and the V segment lost 4 bases, leaving 13 bases of the junction unmatched. Germline values: CDR1 SGHRS, CDR2 YFSETQ. This CDR3 is 17 amino acids long. CDR3 residues: CASSRGTALTSNTEAFF. Here the CDR3 DNA reads TGCGCCAGCAGCCGCGGGACAGCCTTGACGTCGAACACTGAAGCTTTCTTT.